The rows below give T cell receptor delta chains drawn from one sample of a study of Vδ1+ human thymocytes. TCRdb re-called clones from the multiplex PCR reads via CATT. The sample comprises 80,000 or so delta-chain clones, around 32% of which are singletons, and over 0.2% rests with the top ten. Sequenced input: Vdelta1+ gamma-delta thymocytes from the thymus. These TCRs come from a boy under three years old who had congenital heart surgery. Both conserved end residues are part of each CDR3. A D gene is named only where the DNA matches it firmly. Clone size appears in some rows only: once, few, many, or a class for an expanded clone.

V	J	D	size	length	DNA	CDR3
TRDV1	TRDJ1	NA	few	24	TGTGCTCTTGGGGAAAGAGGTTCCTGGCGCGGTAAACGCGGTAGCGGGGGGTACACCGATAAACTCATCTTT	CALGERGSWRGKRGSGGYTDKLIF
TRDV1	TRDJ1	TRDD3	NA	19	TGTGCTCTTGGGGAAACTCCTGGGTACTGGGGTCCGTACACCGATAAACTCATCTTT	CALGETPGYWGPYTDKLIF
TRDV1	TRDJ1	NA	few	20	TGTGCTCTTGGGGGATGGCCTTCCATGAGGTCTGGGACGTACACCGATAAACTCATCTTT	CALGGWPSMRSGTYTDKLIF
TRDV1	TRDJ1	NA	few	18	TGTGCTCTTGGGGAGCAATTCCGACCCCTAGTAGGCTCAAAGAGACTCATCTTT	CALGEQFRPLVGSKRLIF
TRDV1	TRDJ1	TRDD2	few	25	TGTGCTCTTGGGGAACCCACCTTCCTACTCATGGGTGCCCATCGGAGATTAAGCTTCGGTAATAAACTCATCTTT	CALGEPTFLLMGAHRRLSFGNKLIF
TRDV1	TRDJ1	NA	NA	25	TGTGCTCTTGGGGAATATCGAGACGCACTACTTAGGCTTAAGCGAGTTTGGGAGGGCACCGATAAACTCATCTTT	CALGEYRDALLRLKRVWEGTDKLIF
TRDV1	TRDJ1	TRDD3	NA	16	TGTGCTCTTGGGGACCACCACTTGGGGGATACGCAAAACCTCATCTTT	CALGDHHLGDTQNLIF
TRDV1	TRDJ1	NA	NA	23	TGTGCTCTTGGGGAGCTTAGTCCCCTTCCTCCGATACTGGGGAACCTTTACACCGATAAACTCATCTTT	CALGELSPLPPILGNLYTDKLIF
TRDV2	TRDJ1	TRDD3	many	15	TGTGCCTGTGACGATGGGGGATACGCGGTGGATAAACTCATCTTT	CACDDGGYAVDKLIF
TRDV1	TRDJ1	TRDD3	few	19	TGTGCTCTTGGGGAACCTCCCTACCTGAATTACTGGGGAAGGCAGAAACTCATCTTT	CALGEPPYLNYWGRQKLIF
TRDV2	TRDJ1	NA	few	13	TGTGCCTGTGCCCTTGGGTGGTGGGATAAACTCATCTTT	CACALGWWDKLIF
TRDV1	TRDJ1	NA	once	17	TGTGCTCTTGGGGCCTTCCCTCGTGGGGAGCCCACCGATAAACTCATCTTT	CALGAFPRGEPTDKLIF
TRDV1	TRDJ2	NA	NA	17	TGTGCTCTTGGGGAACTAGAATATTCGGCTTTGACAGCACAACTCTTCTTT	CALGELEYSALTAQLFF
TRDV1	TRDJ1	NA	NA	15	TGTGCTCTTGGGAGGCCGGGGGAATACACCGATAAACTCATCTTT	CALGRPGEYTDKLIF
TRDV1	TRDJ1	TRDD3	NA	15	TGTGCTCTTGGGTGTTTAAACTGGGGGACGGATAAACTCATCTTT	CALGCLNWGTDKLIF
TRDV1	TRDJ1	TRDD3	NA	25	TGTGCTCTTGGGGAACTAGGTAGTAAGTGTCCTACTTCCCCACTGGGGGCCACAGACACCGATAAACTCATCTTT	CALGELGSKCPTSPLGATDTDKLIF
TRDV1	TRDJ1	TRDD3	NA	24	TGTGCTCTTGGGGACGTATCACCTGCCTTCCTCGGGGGGATACACCTATATCACACCGATAAACTCATCTTT	CALGDVSPAFLGGIHLYHTDKLIF
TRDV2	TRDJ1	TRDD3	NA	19	TGTGCCTCCCCTTCCTGGGGGATACAGGGGTCTGAGTACACCGATAAACTCATCTTT	CASPSWGIQGSEYTDKLIF
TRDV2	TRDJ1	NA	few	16	TGTGCCTGTGACACCGGGCTGGGGAAGAACACCGATAAACTCATCTTT	CACDTGLGKNTDKLIF